These T cell receptor beta chains were read from a single sample in a study of T cells after posttransplantation cyclophosphamide. Profiling relied on immunoSEQ multiplex PCR, and the TCRdb table lists in-frame clones only, not all of them. The sample is made up of roughly 35,000 clones, none counted only once. The sequenced material came from PBMCs. These receptors were obtained from a woman aged 45-65 years in good health and a related stem cell transplant donor. Both conserved end residues are part of each CDR3. A D gene is named only where the DNA matches it firmly. Clone size is stated in some rows and not others, as once, few, many or a class when expanded.

cdr3_nt: TGTGCCAGCACCCCAAGCGGGAGCGCCTACAATGAGCAGTTCTTC
cdr3_aa: CASTPSGSAYNEQFF
j_call: TRBJ2-1
clone_size: many
d_call: TRBD2
v_call: TRBV7-9

cdr3_nt: TGTGCCAGCACCCCGCCAGGGGGCATGGAGACCCAGTACTTC
cdr3_aa: CASTPPGGMETQYF
j_call: TRBJ2-5
clone_size: NA
d_call: TRBD1
v_call: TRBV6-2/TRBV6-3

cdr3_nt: TGCGCCAGCAGCCTGGGACAGGGGTCCTATGGGCAGTACTTC
cdr3_aa: CASSLGQGSYGQYF
j_call: TRBJ2-7
clone_size: many
d_call: TRBD1
v_call: TRBV5-1

cdr3_nt: TGTGCCAGCAGGATTTCGGGACAGGGGAATTATCAGCCCCAGCATTTT
cdr3_aa: CASRISGQGNYQPQHF
j_call: TRBJ1-5
clone_size: many
d_call: TRBD1
v_call: TRBV19

cdr3_nt: TGTGCCACCCGGACTCTTGGGACTGAAGCTTTCTTT
cdr3_aa: CATRTLGTEAFF
j_call: TRBJ1-1
clone_size: many
d_call: NA
v_call: TRBV19

cdr3_nt: TGTGCCAGCAGCTCCCGAGGAGCGGCATACACAGATACGCAGTATTTT
cdr3_aa: CASSSRGAAYTDTQYF
j_call: TRBJ2-3
clone_size: few
d_call: NA
v_call: TRBV12-3/TRBV12-4

cdr3_nt: TGTGCCAGCACCCGACTAGCGGGAGAGGTATATGAGCAGTTCTTC
cdr3_aa: CASTRLAGEVYEQFF
j_call: TRBJ2-1
clone_size: many
d_call: TRBD2
v_call: TRBV6-2/TRBV6-3

cdr3_nt: TGTGCCAGCAGCTTGACAGGGGATGGGAACACTGAAGCTTTCTTT
cdr3_aa: CASSLTGDGNTEAFF
j_call: TRBJ1-1
clone_size: many
d_call: TRBD1
v_call: TRBV7-2

cdr3_nt: TGTGCCAGCTCACGGGCGGGGATGAGTGAGACCCAGTACTTC
cdr3_aa: CASSRAGMSETQYF
j_call: TRBJ2-5
clone_size: few
d_call: NA
v_call: TRBV18

cdr3_nt: TGTGCCAGTCGAAGAGGGCAGACGGACACTGAAGCTTTCTTT
cdr3_aa: CASRRGQTDTEAFF
j_call: TRBJ1-1
clone_size: many
d_call: NA
v_call: TRBV19

cdr3_nt: TGCGCCAGCAGCTTGGCCGTAAGCACAGATACGCAGTATTTT
cdr3_aa: CASSLAVSTDTQYF
j_call: TRBJ2-3
clone_size: many
d_call: NA
v_call: TRBV5-1

cdr3_nt: TGTGCCAGTAGTAACGGAGGGGTGGTCCCCTACGAGCAGTACTTC
cdr3_aa: CASSNGGVVPYEQYF
j_call: TRBJ2-7
clone_size: many
d_call: NA
v_call: TRBV19

cdr3_nt: TGTGCCATCAGTAGGGCACCGGCAGATAGCAATCAGCCCCAGCATTTT
cdr3_aa: CAISRAPADSNQPQHF
j_call: TRBJ1-5
clone_size: few
d_call: NA
v_call: TRBV10-3

cdr3_nt: TGTGCCAGCTATTCCCTGCAGGCCACGAACTATGGCTACACCTTC
cdr3_aa: CASYSLQATNYGYTF
j_call: TRBJ1-2
clone_size: many
d_call: NA
v_call: TRBV28

cdr3_nt: TGTGCCAGCAGTTTTTTTGGGGCGAGCACAGATACGCAGTATTTT
cdr3_aa: CASSFFGASTDTQYF
j_call: TRBJ2-3
clone_size: few
d_call: NA
v_call: TRBV28

cdr3_nt: TGTGCCAGTAGTATAGGGGCTAGTTCAGGGCAAGAGACCCAGTACTTC
cdr3_aa: CASSIGASSGQETQYF
j_call: TRBJ2-5
clone_size: many
d_call: NA
v_call: TRBV19

cdr3_nt: TGTGCCAGCAGCGCAAGACAGGAGAACACTGAAGCTTTCTTT
cdr3_aa: CASSARQENTEAFF
j_call: TRBJ1-1
clone_size: many
d_call: NA
v_call: TRBV7-3

cdr3_nt: TGCGCCAGCAGTGAGACTAGCGGGTACAATGAGCAGTTCTTC
cdr3_aa: CASSETSGYNEQFF
j_call: TRBJ2-1
clone_size: many
d_call: TRBD2
v_call: TRBV10-2

cdr3_nt: TGTGCCAGCAGTGATGGGTGGGCAGGGCGGCAAGAGACCCAGTACTTC
cdr3_aa: CASSDGWAGRQETQYF
j_call: TRBJ2-5
clone_size: many
d_call: NA
v_call: TRBV2

cdr3_nt: TGTGCCAGCAGCCGGACTAGCGGGAGACAGACCCAGTACTTC
cdr3_aa: CASSRTSGRQTQYF
j_call: TRBJ2-5
clone_size: few
d_call: TRBD2
v_call: TRBV9

cdr3_nt: TGTGCCAGCAGCTTAGCCCCTAGCGGTTACGAGCAGTACTTC
cdr3_aa: CASSLAPSGYEQYF
j_call: TRBJ2-7
clone_size: few
d_call: TRBD2
v_call: TRBV7-8

cdr3_nt: TGTGCCAGCAGCTCCCGACTAGCGGGAGCTTCAGGATCCTACGAGCAGTACTTC
cdr3_aa: CASSSRLAGASGSYEQYF
j_call: TRBJ2-7
clone_size: many
d_call: TRBD2
v_call: TRBV7-9

cdr3_nt: TGTGCCAGCAGTTTATTCCGCAATGAGCAGTTCTTC
cdr3_aa: CASSLFRNEQFF
j_call: TRBJ2-1
clone_size: many
d_call: NA
v_call: TRBV28

cdr3_nt: TGTGCCTGGAGTATTCAGGGGGCGGGGGCCTGGGAAGAGACCCAGTACTTC
cdr3_aa: CAWSIQGAGAWEETQYF
j_call: TRBJ2-5
clone_size: NA
d_call: NA
v_call: TRBV30

cdr3_nt: TGTGCCAGCAGCGGCTCGGGACAGGGAAGCTATGGCTACACCTTC
cdr3_aa: CASSGSGQGSYGYTF
j_call: TRBJ1-2
clone_size: few
d_call: TRBD1
v_call: TRBV9

cdr3_nt: TGTGCCAGCGCTGCCGCGGGAGGGATCACCGGGGAGCTGTTTTTT
cdr3_aa: CASAAAGGITGELFF
j_call: TRBJ2-2
clone_size: many
d_call: TRBD2
v_call: TRBV7-3

cdr3_nt: TGTGCCAGCAGCTGGTCCGGGACAGTGAACACTGAAGCTTTCTTT
cdr3_aa: CASSWSGTVNTEAFF
j_call: TRBJ1-1
clone_size: many
d_call: TRBD1
v_call: TRBV11-2

cdr3_nt: TGTGCCAGTAGAAGGGGGGACAGGGGAAGCAATCAGCCCCAGCATTTT
cdr3_aa: CASRRGDRGSNQPQHF
j_call: TRBJ1-5
clone_size: many
d_call: TRBD1
v_call: TRBV19

cdr3_nt: TGTGCCAGCAGTTTCGACAGGGTAGCCCCCAATCAGCCCCAGCATTTT
cdr3_aa: CASSFDRVAPNQPQHF
j_call: TRBJ1-5
clone_size: many
d_call: TRBD1
v_call: TRBV28

cdr3_nt: TGTGCCAGCAGTGATCGGCGGTCAAATGAAAAACTGTTTTTT
cdr3_aa: CASSDRRSNEKLFF
j_call: TRBJ1-4
clone_size: many
d_call: NA
v_call: TRBV2

cdr3_nt: TGTGCCAGCAGCTCACGGCGGGGAACCTACGAGCAGTACTTC
cdr3_aa: CASSSRRGTYEQYF
j_call: TRBJ2-7
clone_size: few
d_call: NA
v_call: TRBV13

cdr3_nt: TGTGCCAGTAAAACAGGGGGCGCCTATGGCTACACCTTC
cdr3_aa: CASKTGGAYGYTF
j_call: TRBJ1-2
clone_size: many
d_call: TRBD1
v_call: TRBV19

cdr3_nt: TGTGCCAGCAGTTCTCCGGGACAGGGGCGATACGAGCAGTACTTC
cdr3_aa: CASSSPGQGRYEQYF
j_call: TRBJ2-7
clone_size: many
d_call: TRBD1
v_call: TRBV12-3/TRBV12-4

cdr3_nt: TGTGCCATAAGTGAAGGGTTCGGCGAGCAGTACTTC
cdr3_aa: CAISEGFGEQYF
j_call: TRBJ2-7
clone_size: many
d_call: NA
v_call: TRBV10-3

cdr3_nt: TGCGCCAGCAGCCAGGTCGAGGGGGACACTGAAGCTTTCTTT
cdr3_aa: CASSQVEGDTEAFF
j_call: TRBJ1-1
clone_size: many
d_call: NA
v_call: TRBV4-1

cdr3_nt: TGCGCCAGCAGCTTGGACGATTGGGGCGGGGGGATGGATACGCAGTATTTT
cdr3_aa: CASSLDDWGGGMDTQYF
j_call: TRBJ2-3
clone_size: few
d_call: TRBD2
v_call: TRBV5-1

cdr3_nt: TGCAGCGCCGGGGGTACTGAAGCTTTCTTT
cdr3_aa: CSAGGTEAFF
j_call: TRBJ1-1
clone_size: few
d_call: NA
v_call: TRBV29-1

cdr3_nt: TGCGCCAGCAGCCAAGATCCCCTAAGCGGGAGTAGGAATGAGCAGTTCTTC
cdr3_aa: CASSQDPLSGSRNEQFF
j_call: TRBJ2-1
clone_size: many
d_call: TRBD2
v_call: TRBV4-1

cdr3_nt: TGTGCCAGCAGCACGGGAAAGGGACAGACTTACAATGAGCAGTTCTTC
cdr3_aa: CASSTGKGQTYNEQFF
j_call: TRBJ2-1
clone_size: many
d_call: TRBD1
v_call: TRBV7-9

cdr3_nt: TGTGCCAGCAGTTTGTGGACAGGGGGCTACACTGAAGCTTTCTTT
cdr3_aa: CASSLWTGGYTEAFF
j_call: TRBJ1-1
clone_size: many
d_call: TRBD1
v_call: TRBV12-3/TRBV12-4

cdr3_nt: TGTGCCACCCTAGAGGGGCAAGAGACCCAGTACTTC
cdr3_aa: CATLEGQETQYF
j_call: TRBJ2-5
clone_size: many
d_call: NA
v_call: TRBV28

cdr3_nt: TGTGCCTTCGGGGACGGGACTAACAATGAGCAGTTCTTC
cdr3_aa: CAFGDGTNNEQFF
j_call: TRBJ2-1
clone_size: many
d_call: TRBD2
v_call: TRBV10-3

cdr3_nt: TGTGCCAGCAGCTCTACAGGGAGAGGTAATCAGCCCCAGCATTTT
cdr3_aa: CASSSTGRGNQPQHF
j_call: TRBJ1-5
clone_size: many
d_call: NA
v_call: TRBV5-8

cdr3_nt: TGTGCCAGCTCGGAGGGTGGCTCCTACAATGAGCAGTTCTTC
cdr3_aa: CASSEGGSYNEQFF
j_call: TRBJ2-1
clone_size: many
d_call: NA
v_call: TRBV18

cdr3_nt: TGTGCCAGCAGTGAACAGGTTTCAGGGGGCTACACCTTC
cdr3_aa: CASSEQVSGGYTF
j_call: TRBJ1-2
clone_size: many
d_call: NA
v_call: TRBV6-1

cdr3_nt: TGTGCCAGCAGGGCCGGACAGCGTAACTATGGCTACACCTTC
cdr3_aa: CASRAGQRNYGYTF
j_call: TRBJ1-2
clone_size: many
d_call: NA
v_call: TRBV6-2/TRBV6-3

cdr3_nt: TGTGCCAGCAGATTTCCTTCTGGAAACACCATATATTTT
cdr3_aa: CASRFPSGNTIYF
j_call: TRBJ1-3
clone_size: many
d_call: NA
v_call: TRBV13

cdr3_nt: TGCGCCAGCAGCTTGTACCAGGGGAGTACTGGGGCCAACGTCCTGACTTTC
cdr3_aa: CASSLYQGSTGANVLTF
j_call: TRBJ2-6
clone_size: few
d_call: NA
v_call: TRBV5-1

cdr3_nt: TGTGCCAGCTCACCCTCGGTGAACACCGGGGAGCTGTTTTTT
cdr3_aa: CASSPSVNTGELFF
j_call: TRBJ2-2
clone_size: many
d_call: NA
v_call: TRBV18

cdr3_nt: TGTGCCAGCAGCTCAGGCGGACAGGGAAAAAAGTACTTC
cdr3_aa: CASSSGGQGKKYF
j_call: TRBJ2-7
clone_size: many
d_call: TRBD1
v_call: TRBV7-8